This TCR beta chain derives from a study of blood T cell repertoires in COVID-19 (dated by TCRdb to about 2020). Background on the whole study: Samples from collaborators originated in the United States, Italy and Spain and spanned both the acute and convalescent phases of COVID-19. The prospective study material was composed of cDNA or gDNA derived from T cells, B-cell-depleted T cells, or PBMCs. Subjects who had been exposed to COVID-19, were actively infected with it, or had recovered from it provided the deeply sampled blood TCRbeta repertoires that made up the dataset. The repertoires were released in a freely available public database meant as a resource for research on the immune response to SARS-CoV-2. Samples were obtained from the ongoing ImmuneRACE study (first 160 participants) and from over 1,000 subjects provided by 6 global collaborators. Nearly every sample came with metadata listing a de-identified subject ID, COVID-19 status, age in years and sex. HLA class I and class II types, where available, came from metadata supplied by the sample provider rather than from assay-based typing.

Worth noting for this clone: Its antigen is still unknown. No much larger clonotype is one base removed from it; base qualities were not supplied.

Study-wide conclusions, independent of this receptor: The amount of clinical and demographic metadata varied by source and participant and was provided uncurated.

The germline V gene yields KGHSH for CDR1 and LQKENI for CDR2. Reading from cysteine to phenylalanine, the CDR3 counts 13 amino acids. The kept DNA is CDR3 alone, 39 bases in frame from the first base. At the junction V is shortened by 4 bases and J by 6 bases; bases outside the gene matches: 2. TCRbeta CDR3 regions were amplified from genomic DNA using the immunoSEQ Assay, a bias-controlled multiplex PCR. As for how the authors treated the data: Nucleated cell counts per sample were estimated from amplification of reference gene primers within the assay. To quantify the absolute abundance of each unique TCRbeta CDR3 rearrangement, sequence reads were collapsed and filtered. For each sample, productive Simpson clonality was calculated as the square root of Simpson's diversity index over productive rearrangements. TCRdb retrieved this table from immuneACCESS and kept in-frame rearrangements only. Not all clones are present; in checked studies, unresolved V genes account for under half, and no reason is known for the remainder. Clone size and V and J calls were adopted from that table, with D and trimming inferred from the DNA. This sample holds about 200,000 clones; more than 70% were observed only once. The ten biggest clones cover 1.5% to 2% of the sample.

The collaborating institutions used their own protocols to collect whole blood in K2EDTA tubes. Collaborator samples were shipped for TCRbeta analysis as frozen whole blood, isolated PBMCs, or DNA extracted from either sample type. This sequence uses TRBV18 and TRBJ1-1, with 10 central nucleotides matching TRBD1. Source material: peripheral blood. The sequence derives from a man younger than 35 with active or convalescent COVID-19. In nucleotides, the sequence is TGTGCCAGCTCACAGGGGACAGGGGCTGAAGCTTTCTTT. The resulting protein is CASSQGTGAEAFF.